Below are 15 T cell receptor beta chains sequenced from a single sample in a study of cytomegalovirus exposure and HLA in healthy donors. The PCR was carried out with 60 Vbeta primers and 13 Jbeta primers. Generated by immunoSEQ multiplex PCR, the TCRdb table keeps only in-frame clones and is missing some. This sample has fewer than 75,000 clones; roughly 70% occur once, and the top ten carry around 12%. Sequencing was carried out using PBMCs. The source of these receptors is a man aged 70 or older in good health and CMV-seronegative.

The V gene is TRBV18, the J gene TRBJ2-7; 12 nucleotides agree with TRBD2. Germline lookup yields CDR1 KGHSH and CDR2 LQKENI. Trimming at V came to 6 bases and at J to 6 bases, leaving 6 bases not matched to a gene. This CDR3 has 14 residues. The chain's CDR3 is CASSQASGRAEQYF. CDR3 nucleotide sequence: TGTGCCAGCTCCCAGGCTAGCGGGAGGGCCGAGCAGTACTTC.

This chain joins TRBV18 and TRBJ1-6; D is ambiguous. Trimming left V 1 base short and J 7 bases short, with 8 bases between. Germline lookup yields CDR1 KGHSH and CDR2 LQKENI. CDR3 size: 14 residues. The CDR3 region has the DNA TGTGCCAGCTCACCACGCGGGGAGAATTCACCCCTCCACTTT. Its protein product is CASSPRGENSPLHF.

The chain combines TRBV9 with TRBJ2-5; 11 bases match TRBD2. Germline-derived CDR1 and CDR2 are SGDLS and YYNGEE. The CDR3 spans 15 residues. Unmatched junction bases numbered 5, after V lost 2 bases and J lost 5 bases. CDR3 loop: CASSVLSGGAETQYF. CDR3 coding DNA: TGTGCCAGCAGCGTCCTTAGCGGGGGGGCGGAGACCCAGTACTTC.

CDR3 nucleotides: TGTGCCAGCTCACCCCTTGGGACAGCGAGCTACGAGCAGTACTTC. Its protein is CASSPLGTASYEQYF. The chain joins TRBV18 to TRBJ2-7; TRBD1 aligns across 7 bases. Germline CDR1 is KGHSH and CDR2 is LQKENI. Trimming at V came to 3 bases and at J to 3 bases, leaving 8 bases not matched to a gene. This CDR3 spans 15 amino acids.

This clone was seen more than once but under ten times. The chain has TRBV6-1 and TRBJ2-7; D might be TRBD1 (7 bases). CDR1 and CDR2 from the germline V gene are MNHNS and SASEGT. The V end lost 6 bases, the J end lost 3 bases, and 18 bases lay between the germline ends. CDR3 length: 15 amino acids. For the CDR3, the DNA is TGTGCCAGCAGCACCGGAAGCAGGGGGGTCTACGAGCAGTACTTC. It yields the protein CASSTGSRGVYEQYF.

As to this clone: At one of its ends the junction is not consistent with the germline gene, which may arise from a read error. V usage is TRBV7-9 and J usage is TRBJ2-3; possibly TRBD1 for D (6 bases). The CDR3 length is 16 residues. Looked up from germline, CDR1 is SEHNR and CDR2 is FQNEAQ (reference sequence). The CDR3 is CASSQDHNRVTDTQYF. Written as DNA, the CDR3 is TGCGCCAGCAGCCAAGATCACAACAGGGTGACAGATACGCAGTATTTT.

The chain is built from TRBV5-6 and TRBJ1-2, with D unclear. CDR1 and CDR2 from the germline V gene are SGHDT and YYEEEE. V shed 7 bases and J shed 2 bases, with 18 bases lying between them. This CDR3 is built from 15 residues. CDR3 region: CASAPKSTGNYGYTF. In DNA form, the CDR3 reads TGTGCCAGCGCACCGAAGTCTACGGGAAACTATGGCTACACCTTC. The complete variable domain, with remaining parts taken from reference TRBV5-6 and TRBJ1-2, reads DAGVTQSPTHLIKTRGQQVTLRCSPKSGHDTVSWYQQALGQGPQFIFQYYEEEERQRGNFPDRFSGHQFPNYSSELNVNALLLGDSALYLCASAPKSTGNYGYTFGSGTRLTVV.

This clone came up once. The CDR3 nucleotides read TGTGCCAGCAGTTACTCGACGGGGGTCGAAGAGACCCAGTACTTC. It specifies CASSYSTGVEETQYF. V and J are TRBV6-5 and TRBJ2-5, with a weak D call TRBD2 (6 bases). The germline gives CDR1 MNHEY, CDR2 SVGAGI. V lost 0 bases and J lost 3, with 11 bases in between. This CDR3 is built from 15 residues.

The chain recombines TRBV29-1 with TRBJ2-5; D remains unclear. The CDR3 loop spans 12 amino acids. The germline CDR1 and CDR2 sequences are SQVTM and ANQGSEA. The V and J ends lost 4 bases and 1 base respectively, with 7 bases between them. The CDR3 reads CSVGSGQETQYF. The DNA of the CDR3 is TGCAGCGTTGGATCCGGCCAAGAGACCCAGTACTTC.

The gene calls are TRBV18 and TRBJ2-5; D ambiguous. Germline V gene lookup returns CDR1 KGHSH and CDR2 LQKENI. Trimming cost V 3 bases and J 3 bases, with 11 bases left between them. This CDR3 is built from 14 residues. The CDR3 bases are TGTGCCAGCTCACCGTCCGGAGTGGAAGAGACCCAGTACTTC. Its protein is CASSPSGVEETQYF.

This clone was seen a single time. This chain connects TRBV29-1 to TRBJ2-3; TRBD1 might be the D (6 bases). The V end lost 7 bases, the J end lost 2 bases, and 16 bases lay between the germline ends. The CDR3 is 14 residues long. Per the germline V gene, CDR1 is SQVTM and CDR2 is ANQGSEA. The CDR3 spells CSGRTDHDTDTQYF. The CDR3 DNA reads as TGCAGCGGACGGACAGACCACGACACAGATACGCAGTATTTT.

The chain recombines TRBV5-1 with TRBJ2-7; unclear D gene. Germline values: CDR1 SGHRS, CDR2 YFSETQ. The CDR3 contains 12 residues. The V end was cut by 2 bases, the J end by 4 bases, with 7 bases between. The CDR3 reads CASSLSQYEQYF. CDR3 DNA: TGCGCCAGCAGCTTATCACAGTACGAGCAGTACTTC.

This clone was detected only a few times. The chain is built from TRBV6-5 and TRBJ1-1; 9 nucleotides match TRBD1. V dropped 6 bases and J dropped 7; count of bases not matched to a gene: 9. The CDR3 spans 14 residues. Germline CDR1 is MNHEY and CDR2 is SVGAGI. The CDR3 region has the DNA TGTGCCAGCAGAGTGGACAGGGGCAATCGTGAAGCTTTCTTT. Translating it yields CASRVDRGNREAFF.

This clone appeared a single time. The chain links TRBV6-6 to TRBJ2-3; 10 positions agree with TRBD2. After removal of 7 bases from V and 6 bases from J, the junction contained 10 bases not matched to a gene. Germline V gives CDR1 MNHNY, CDR2 SVGAGI (reference sequence). This CDR3 contains 15 residues. CDR3 in DNA: TGTGCCAGCAAACCTCAGCGGGGGGGCGCCGATACGCAGTATTTT. Its translation: CASKPQRGGADTQYF.

The chain carries TRBV30 and TRBJ1-6; the match to TRBD1 covers 8 bases. Germline V lookup: CDR1 GTSNPN, CDR2 SVGIG (reference sequence). The length of the CDR3 is 14 residues. Unmatched junction bases numbered 7, after V lost 5 bases and J lost 7 bases. CDR3 DNA sequence: TGTGCCTGGGCCCAGGGGGCAAAGAATTCACCCCTCCACTTT. Its translation is CAWAQGAKNSPLHF. The full variable domain, with the rest looked up from reference TRBV30 and TRBJ1-6, is SQTIHQWPATLVQPVGSPLSLECTVEGTSNPNLYWYRQAAGRGLQLLFYSVGIGQISSEVPQNLSASRPQDRQFILSSKKLLLSDSGFYLCAWAQGAKNSPLHFGNGTRLTVT.